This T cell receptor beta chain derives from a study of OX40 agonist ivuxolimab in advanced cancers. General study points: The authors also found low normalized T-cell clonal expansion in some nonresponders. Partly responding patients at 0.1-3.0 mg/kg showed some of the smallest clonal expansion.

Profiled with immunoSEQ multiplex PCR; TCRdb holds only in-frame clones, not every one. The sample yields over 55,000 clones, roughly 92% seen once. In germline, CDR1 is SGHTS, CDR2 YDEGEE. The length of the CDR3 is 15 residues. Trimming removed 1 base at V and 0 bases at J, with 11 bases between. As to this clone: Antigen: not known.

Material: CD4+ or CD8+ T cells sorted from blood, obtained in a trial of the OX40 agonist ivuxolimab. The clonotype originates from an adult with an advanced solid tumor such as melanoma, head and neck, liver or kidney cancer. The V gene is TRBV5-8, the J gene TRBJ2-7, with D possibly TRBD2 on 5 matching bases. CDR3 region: CASSLRRVLSYEQYF. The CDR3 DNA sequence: TGTGCCAGCAGCTTGCGGCGGGTTCTCTCCTACGAGCAGTACTTC.